This TCR beta chain was found in a study of CD8+ T cells in alopecia areata. This clone was observed a handful of times. Different DNA sequences within this sample yield the same CDR3. This CDR3 comprises 11 residues. Germline V gene data show CDR1 as DFQATT and CDR2 as SNEGSKA (reference sequence). V gave up 6 bases and J gave up 1 base, with 6 bases separating them. After isolation, RNA underwent reverse transcription to generate cDNA as the sequencing template. Repertoires were generated with immunoSEQ multiplex PCR, while TCRdb's copy carries only in-frame clones and drops some. Here the sample spans 100,000 to 150,000 clones, under 40% being singletons.

The receptor's source is a human donor with alopecia areata. This chain joins TRBV20-1 and TRBJ1-1; D is perhaps TRBD1 (5 bases). Sequencing input: CD4+ T cells sorted from blood. The CDR3 here is CSARENTEAFF. DNA for the CDR3: TGCAGTGCCAGGGAGAACACTGAAGCTTTCTTT.